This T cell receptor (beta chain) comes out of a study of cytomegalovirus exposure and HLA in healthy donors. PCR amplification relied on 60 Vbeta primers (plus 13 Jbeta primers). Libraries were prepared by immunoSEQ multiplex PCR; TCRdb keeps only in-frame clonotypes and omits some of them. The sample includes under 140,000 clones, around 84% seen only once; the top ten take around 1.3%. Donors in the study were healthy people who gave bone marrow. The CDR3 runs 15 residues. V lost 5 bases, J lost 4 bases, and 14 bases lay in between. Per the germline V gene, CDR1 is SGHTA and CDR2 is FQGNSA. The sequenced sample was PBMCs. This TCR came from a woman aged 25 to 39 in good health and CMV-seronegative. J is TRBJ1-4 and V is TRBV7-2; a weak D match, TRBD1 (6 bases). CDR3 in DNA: TGTGCCAGCAGCCCGACAGGAGCCTTTAATGAAAAACTGTTTTTT. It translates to CASSPTGAFNEKLFF.